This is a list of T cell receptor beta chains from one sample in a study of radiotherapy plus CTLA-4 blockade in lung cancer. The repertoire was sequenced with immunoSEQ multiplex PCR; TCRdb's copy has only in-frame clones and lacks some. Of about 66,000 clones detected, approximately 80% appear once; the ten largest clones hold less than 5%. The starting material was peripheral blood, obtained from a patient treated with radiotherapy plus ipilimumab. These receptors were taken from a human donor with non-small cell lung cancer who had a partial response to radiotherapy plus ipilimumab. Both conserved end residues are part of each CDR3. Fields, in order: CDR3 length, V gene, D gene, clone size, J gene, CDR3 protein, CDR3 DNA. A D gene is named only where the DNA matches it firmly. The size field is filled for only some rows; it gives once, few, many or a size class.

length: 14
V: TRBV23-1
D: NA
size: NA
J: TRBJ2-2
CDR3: CASSQSKGAGELFF
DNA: TGCGCCAGCAGTCAATCAAAAGGGGCCGGGGAGCTGTTTTTT

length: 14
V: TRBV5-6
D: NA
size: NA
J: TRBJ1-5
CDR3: CASSLSGGDQPQHF
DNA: TGTGCCAGCAGCTTATCCGGGGGAGACCAGCCCCAGCATTTT

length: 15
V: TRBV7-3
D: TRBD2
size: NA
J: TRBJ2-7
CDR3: CASSLSLAGVNEQYF
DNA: TGTGCCAGCAGCTTAAGTCTAGCGGGAGTTAACGAGCAGTACTTC

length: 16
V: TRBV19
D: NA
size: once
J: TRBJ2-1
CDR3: CASSIPQTGPDNEQFF
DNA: TGTGCCAGTAGTATACCCCAGACAGGACCCGACAATGAGCAGTTCTTC

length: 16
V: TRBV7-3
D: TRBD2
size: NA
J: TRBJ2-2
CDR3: CASSLTASGSTGELFF
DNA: TGTGCCAGCAGCTTAACGGCTAGCGGAAGCACCGGGGAGCTGTTTTTT

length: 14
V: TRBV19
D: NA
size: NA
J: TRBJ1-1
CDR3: CASSIILAGPEAFF
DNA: TGTGCCAGTAGTATAATTCTTGCAGGGCCGGAAGCTTTCTTT

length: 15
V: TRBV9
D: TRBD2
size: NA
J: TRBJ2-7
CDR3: CASSPRGSGRNEQYF
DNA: TGTGCCAGCAGCCCCCGGGGTAGCGGGAGGAACGAGCAGTACTTC

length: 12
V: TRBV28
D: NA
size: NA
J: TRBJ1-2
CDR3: CATVDSEYGYTF
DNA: TGTGCCACAGTGGACAGCGAGTATGGCTACACCTTC

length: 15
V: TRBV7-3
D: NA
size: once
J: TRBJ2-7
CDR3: CASSLRGGTWDEQYF
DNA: TGTGCCAGCAGCTTAAGGGGTGGGACTTGGGACGAGCAGTACTTC

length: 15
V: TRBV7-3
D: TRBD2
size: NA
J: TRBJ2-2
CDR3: CASSPLGRDTGELFF
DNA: TGTGCCAGCAGCCCTCTCGGGAGGGACACCGGGGAGCTGTTTTTT

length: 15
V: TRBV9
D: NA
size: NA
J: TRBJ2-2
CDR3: CASSAGTPAPGELFF
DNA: TGTGCCAGCAGCGCCGGGACTCCGGCCCCGGGGGAGCTGTTTTTT

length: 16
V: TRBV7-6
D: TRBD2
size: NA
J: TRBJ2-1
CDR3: CASSLSVAGGTSEQFF
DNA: TGTGCCAGCAGCTTATCCGTAGCGGGAGGTACAAGTGAGCAGTTCTTC

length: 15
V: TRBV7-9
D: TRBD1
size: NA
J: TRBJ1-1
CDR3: CASSHLTGGGTEAFF
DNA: TGTGCCAGCAGCCATCTCACAGGGGGCGGCACTGAAGCTTTCTTT

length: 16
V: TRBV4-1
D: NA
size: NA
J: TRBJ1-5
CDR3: CASSQDPGRFNQPQHF
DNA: TGCGCCAGCAGCCAAGATCCCGGCAGGTTCAATCAGCCCCAGCATTTT

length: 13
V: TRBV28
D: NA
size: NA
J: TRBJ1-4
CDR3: CASTINPGEKLFF
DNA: TGTGCCAGCACCATAAACCCCGGGGAGAAACTGTTTTTT

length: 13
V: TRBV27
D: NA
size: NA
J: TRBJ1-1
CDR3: CASSSPTGTEAFF
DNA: TGTGCCAGCAGTTCGCCTACAGGCACTGAAGCTTTCTTT

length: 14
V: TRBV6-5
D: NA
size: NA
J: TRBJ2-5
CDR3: CASSYSGGAETQYF
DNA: TGTGCCAGCAGTTACTCGGGGGGGGCAGAGACCCAGTACTTC

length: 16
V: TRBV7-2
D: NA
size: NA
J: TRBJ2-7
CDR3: CASSLVLASPSYEQYF
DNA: TGTGCCAGCAGCTTAGTACTAGCTTCCCCGTCCTACGAGCAGTACTTC

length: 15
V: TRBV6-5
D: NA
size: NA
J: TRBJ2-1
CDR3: CASKDSDGIYNEQFF
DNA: TGTGCCAGCAAAGACTCGGACGGGATCTACAATGAGCAGTTCTTC

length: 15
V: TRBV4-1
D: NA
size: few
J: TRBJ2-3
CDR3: CASSQDPGTTDTQYF
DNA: TGCGCCAGCAGCCAAGATCCGGGAACGACAGATACGCAGTATTTT

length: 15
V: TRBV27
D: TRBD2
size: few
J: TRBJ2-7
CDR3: CASSLISGRAKEQYF
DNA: TGTGCCAGCAGTTTAATAAGCGGGAGGGCCAAGGAGCAGTACTTC

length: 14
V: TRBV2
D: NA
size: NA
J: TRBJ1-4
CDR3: CASSGVDFNEKLFF
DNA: TGTGCCAGCAGTGGTGTAGATTTTAATGAAAAACTGTTTTTT

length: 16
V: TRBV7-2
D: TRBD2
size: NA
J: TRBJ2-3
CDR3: CASSSGLAARTDTQYF
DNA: TGTGCCAGCAGCTCTGGACTAGCCGCCCGCACAGATACGCAGTATTTT

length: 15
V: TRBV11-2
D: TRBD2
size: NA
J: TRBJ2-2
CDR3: CASSVLAGAAGELFF
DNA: TGTGCCAGCAGCGTACTAGCGGGAGCCGCCGGGGAGCTGTTTTTT

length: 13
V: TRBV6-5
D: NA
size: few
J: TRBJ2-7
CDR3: CATTRGNSYEQYF
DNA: TGTGCCACCACTAGAGGTAACTCCTACGAGCAGTACTTC

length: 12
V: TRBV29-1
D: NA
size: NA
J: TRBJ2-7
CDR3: CSVRGPGLEQYF
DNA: TGCAGCGTCAGGGGCCCGGGGTTGGAGCAGTACTTC

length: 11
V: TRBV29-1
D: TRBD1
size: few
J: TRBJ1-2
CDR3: CSVDRVYGYTF
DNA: TGCAGCGTGGACAGGGTCTATGGCTACACCTTC

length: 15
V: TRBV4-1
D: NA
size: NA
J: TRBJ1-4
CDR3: CASTHTRGANEKLFF
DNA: TGCGCCAGCACCCACACCCGGGGGGCTAATGAAAAACTGTTTTTT

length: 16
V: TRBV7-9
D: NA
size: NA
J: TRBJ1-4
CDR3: CASSLAGTGVGEKLFF
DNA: TGTGCCAGCAGCTTAGCTGGAACGGGGGTAGGTGAAAAACTGTTTTTT

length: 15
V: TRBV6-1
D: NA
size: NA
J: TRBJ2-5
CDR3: CASRVGGEGGETQYF
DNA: TGTGCCAGCAGGGTTGGCGGGGAGGGGGGAGAGACCCAGTACTTC

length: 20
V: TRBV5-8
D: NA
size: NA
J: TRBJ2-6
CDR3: CASSGGSGGPRPSGANVLTF
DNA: TGTGCCAGCAGCGGCGGATCCGGGGGGCCCCGACCATCTGGGGCCAACGTCCTGACTTTC

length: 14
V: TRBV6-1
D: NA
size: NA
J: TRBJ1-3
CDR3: CASSEQASGNTIYF
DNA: TGTGCCAGCAGTGAACAGGCCTCTGGAAACACCATATATTTT

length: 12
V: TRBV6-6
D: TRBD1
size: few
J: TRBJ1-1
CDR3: CASSSGQGEAFF
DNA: TGTGCCAGCAGCTCGGGACAGGGTGAAGCTTTCTTT

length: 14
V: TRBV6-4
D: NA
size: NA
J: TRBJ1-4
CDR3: CASSNRVTNEKLFF
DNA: TGTGCCAGCAGTAACAGGGTTACTAATGAAAAACTGTTTTTT

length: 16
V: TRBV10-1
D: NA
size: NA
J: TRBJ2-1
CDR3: CASSESGGSSYNEQFF
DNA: TGCGCCAGCAGTGAGTCCGGAGGGAGCTCCTACAATGAGCAGTTCTTC

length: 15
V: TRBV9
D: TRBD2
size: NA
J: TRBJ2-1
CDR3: CASSVTSGRSGEQFF
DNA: TGTGCCAGCAGCGTAACTAGCGGGAGATCAGGTGAGCAGTTCTTC

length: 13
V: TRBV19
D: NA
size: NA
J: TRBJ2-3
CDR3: CASSVSRADTQYF
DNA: TGTGCCAGTAGTGTCTCCCGAGCAGATACGCAGTATTTT

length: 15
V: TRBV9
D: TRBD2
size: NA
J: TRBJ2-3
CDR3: CASSGGGRGTDTQYF
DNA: TGTGCCAGCAGCGGGGGGGGTCGGGGCACAGATACGCAGTATTTT

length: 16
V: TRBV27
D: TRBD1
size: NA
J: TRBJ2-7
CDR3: CASSPGRGTGSYEQYF
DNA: TGTGCCAGCAGTCCCGGTCGAGGGACAGGGTCGTACGAGCAGTACTTC

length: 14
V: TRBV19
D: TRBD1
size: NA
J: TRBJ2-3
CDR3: CASSMGQGADTQYF
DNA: TGTGCCAGTAGTATGGGACAGGGAGCGGATACGCAGTATTTT